This TCR beta chain was captured by sequencing in a study of blood T cell repertoires in COVID-19. Across the study: In each case, the material was cDNA or gDNA derived from T cells, B-cell-depleted T cells, or PBMCs.

This clone was detected many times. This CDR3 spans 11 amino acids. Trimming removed 8 bases from V and 5 bases from J, with 12 bases in between. The germline gives CDR1 DFQATT, CDR2 SNEGSKA (reference sequence). Profiling relied on immunoSEQ multiplex PCR, and the TCRdb table lists in-frame clones only, not all of them. This table has approximately 79,000 clones, roughly 80% appearing once. Sequencing was done on a sample of peripheral blood. The sequence came from a man in his fifties or sixties with COVID-19, enrolled during active disease. V gene TRBV20-1 combines with J gene TRBJ1-1, with TRBD1 as a possible D gene (5 bases). The CDR3 region has the DNA TGCAGTACCGGAGGGGAGACTGAAGCTTTCTTT. Translating it yields CSTGGETEAFF.